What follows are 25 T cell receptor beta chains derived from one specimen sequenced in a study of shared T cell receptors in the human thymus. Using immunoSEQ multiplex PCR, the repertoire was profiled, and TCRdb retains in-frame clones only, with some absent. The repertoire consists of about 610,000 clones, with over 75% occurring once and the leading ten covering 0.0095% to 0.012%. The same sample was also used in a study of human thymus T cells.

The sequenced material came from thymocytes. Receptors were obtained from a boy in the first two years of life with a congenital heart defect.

CDR3 sequence reads: CAWVSDRGEQFF. The CDR3 DNA is TGTGCCTGGGTATCCGATAGGGGTGAGCAGTTCTTC. The rearrangement links TRBV30 to TRBJ2-1; tentatively, D is TRBD1 (5 bases). V lost 5 bases and J 9 bases, leaving 14 bases between the germline ends. The germline V gene encodes CDR1 GTSNPN and CDR2 SVGIG (reference sequence). The CDR3 covers 12 residues.

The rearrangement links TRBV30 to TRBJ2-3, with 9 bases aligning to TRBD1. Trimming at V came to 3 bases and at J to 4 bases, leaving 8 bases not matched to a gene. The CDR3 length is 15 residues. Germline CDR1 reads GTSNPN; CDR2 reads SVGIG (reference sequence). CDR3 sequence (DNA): TGTGCCTGGAGGACCGGGACAGGGTATCCAGATACGCAGTATTTT. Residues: CAWRTGTGYPDTQYF.

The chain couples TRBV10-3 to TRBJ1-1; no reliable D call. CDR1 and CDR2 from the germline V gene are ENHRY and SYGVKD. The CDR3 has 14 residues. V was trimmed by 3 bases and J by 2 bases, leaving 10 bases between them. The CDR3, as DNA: TGTGCCATCAGTGACCCCACTGTTAACACTGAAGCTTTCTTT. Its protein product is CAISDPTVNTEAFF.

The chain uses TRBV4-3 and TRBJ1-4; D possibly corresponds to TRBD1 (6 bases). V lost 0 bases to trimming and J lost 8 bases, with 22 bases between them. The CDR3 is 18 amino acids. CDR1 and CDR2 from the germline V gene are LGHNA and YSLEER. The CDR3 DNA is TGCGCCAGCAGCCAAGATGGGGTGAAACAGGGACGAGGGGAAAAACTGTTTTTT. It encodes CASSQDGVKQGRGEKLFF.

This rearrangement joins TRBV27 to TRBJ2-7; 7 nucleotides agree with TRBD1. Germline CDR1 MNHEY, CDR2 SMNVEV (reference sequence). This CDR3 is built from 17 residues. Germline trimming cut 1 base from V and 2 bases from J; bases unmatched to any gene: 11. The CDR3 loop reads CASSLFGQAVNAYEQYF. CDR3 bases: TGTGCCAGCAGTTTATTCGGACAGGCCGTTAACGCCTACGAGCAGTACTTC.

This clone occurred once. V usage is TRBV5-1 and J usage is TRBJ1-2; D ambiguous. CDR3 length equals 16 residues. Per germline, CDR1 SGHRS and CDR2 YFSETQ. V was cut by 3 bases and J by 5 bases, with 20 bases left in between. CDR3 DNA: TGCGCCAGCAGCTCGGAGGCGGCCCCGGTGAGATATGGCTACACCTTC. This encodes CASSSEAAPVRYGYTF.

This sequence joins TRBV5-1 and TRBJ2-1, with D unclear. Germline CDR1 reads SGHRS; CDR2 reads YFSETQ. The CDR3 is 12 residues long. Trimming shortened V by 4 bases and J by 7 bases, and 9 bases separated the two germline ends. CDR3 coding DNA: TGCGCCAGCAGCGCCACCGGGAATGAGCAGTTCTTC. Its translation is CASSATGNEQFF.

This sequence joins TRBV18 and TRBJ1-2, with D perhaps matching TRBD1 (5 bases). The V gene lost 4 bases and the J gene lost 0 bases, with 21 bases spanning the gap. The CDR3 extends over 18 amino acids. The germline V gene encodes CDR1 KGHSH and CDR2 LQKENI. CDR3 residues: CASSHPGEGPTSNYGYTF. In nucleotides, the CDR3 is TGTGCCAGCTCACACCCGGGGGAGGGGCCAACTTCTAACTATGGCTACACCTTC.

CDR3 amino acids: CASSFRREVNEQYF. As DNA, the CDR3 is TGTGCCAGCAGTTTCCGGCGGGAGGTTAACGAGCAGTACTTC. The chain joins TRBV28 to TRBJ2-7, with 8 positions matching TRBD2. Germline lookup yields CDR1 MDHEN and CDR2 SYDVKM. The CDR3 loop spans 14 amino acids. Trimming at V came to 3 bases and at J to 5 bases, leaving 6 bases not matched to a gene.

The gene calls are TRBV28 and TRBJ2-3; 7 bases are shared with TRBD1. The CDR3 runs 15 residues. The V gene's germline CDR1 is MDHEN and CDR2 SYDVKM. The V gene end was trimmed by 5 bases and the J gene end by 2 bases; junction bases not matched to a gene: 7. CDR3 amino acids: CASSPDRVDTDTQYF. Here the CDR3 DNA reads TGTGCCAGCAGTCCCGACAGGGTTGACACAGATACGCAGTATTTT.

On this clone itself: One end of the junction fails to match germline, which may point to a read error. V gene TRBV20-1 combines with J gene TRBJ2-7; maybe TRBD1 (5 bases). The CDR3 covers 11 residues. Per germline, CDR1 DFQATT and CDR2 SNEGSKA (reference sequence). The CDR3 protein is CSAMTAAGRFF. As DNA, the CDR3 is TGCAGTGCTATGACAGCTGCAGGGCGGTTCTTC.

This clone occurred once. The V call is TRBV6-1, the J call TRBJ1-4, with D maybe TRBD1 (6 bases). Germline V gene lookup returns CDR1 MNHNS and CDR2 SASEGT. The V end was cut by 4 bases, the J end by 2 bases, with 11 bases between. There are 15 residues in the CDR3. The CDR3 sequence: CASSGYRATNEKLFF. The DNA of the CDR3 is TGTGCCAGCAGTGGATACAGGGCCACTAATGAAAAACTGTTTTTT.

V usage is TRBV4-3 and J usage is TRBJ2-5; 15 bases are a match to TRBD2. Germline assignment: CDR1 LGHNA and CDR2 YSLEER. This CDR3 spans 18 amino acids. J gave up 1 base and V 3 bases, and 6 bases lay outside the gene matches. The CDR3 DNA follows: TGCGCCAGCAGCCACCGGGGACTAGCGGGAGGAGGCCAAGAGACCCAGTACTTC. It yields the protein CASSHRGLAGGGQETQYF.

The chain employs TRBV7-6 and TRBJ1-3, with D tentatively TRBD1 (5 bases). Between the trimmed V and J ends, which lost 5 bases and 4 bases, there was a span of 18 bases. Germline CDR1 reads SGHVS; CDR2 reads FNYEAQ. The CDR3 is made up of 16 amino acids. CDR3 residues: CASSPLWPKGGNTIYF. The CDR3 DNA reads TGTGCCAGCAGCCCGTTATGGCCGAAGGGGGGAAACACCATATATTTT.

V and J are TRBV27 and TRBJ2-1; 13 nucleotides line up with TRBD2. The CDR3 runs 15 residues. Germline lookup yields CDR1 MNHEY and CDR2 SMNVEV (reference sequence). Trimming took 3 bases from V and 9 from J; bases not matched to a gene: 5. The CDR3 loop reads CASSFGLAGDTEQFF. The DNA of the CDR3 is TGTGCCAGCAGTTTTGGACTAGCGGGAGACACTGAGCAGTTCTTC.

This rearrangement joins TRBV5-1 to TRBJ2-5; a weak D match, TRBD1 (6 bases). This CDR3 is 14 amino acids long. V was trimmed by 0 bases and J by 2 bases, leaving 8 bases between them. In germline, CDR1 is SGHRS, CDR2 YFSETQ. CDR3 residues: CASSLVRGQETQYF. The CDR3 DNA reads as TGCGCCAGCAGCTTGGTGAGGGGGCAAGAGACCCAGTACTTC.

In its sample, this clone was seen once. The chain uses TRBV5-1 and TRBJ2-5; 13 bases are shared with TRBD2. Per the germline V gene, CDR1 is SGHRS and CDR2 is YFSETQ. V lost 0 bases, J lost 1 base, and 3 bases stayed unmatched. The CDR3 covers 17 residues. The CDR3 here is CASSLVWTSGGQETQYF. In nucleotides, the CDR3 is TGCGCCAGCAGCTTGGTATGGACTAGCGGGGGCCAAGAGACCCAGTACTTC. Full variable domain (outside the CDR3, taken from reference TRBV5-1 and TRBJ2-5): KAGVTQTPRYLIKTRGQQVTLSCSPISGHRSVSWYQQTPGQGLQFLFEYFSETQRNKGNFPGRFSGRQFSNSRSEMNVSTLELGDSALYLCASSLVWTSGGQETQYFGPGTRLLVL.

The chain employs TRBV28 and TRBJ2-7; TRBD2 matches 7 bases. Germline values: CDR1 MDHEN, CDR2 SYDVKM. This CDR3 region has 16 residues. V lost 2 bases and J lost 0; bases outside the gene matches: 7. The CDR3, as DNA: TGTGCCAGCAGTTTAAACGGGAGGTTCTTCTCCTACGAGCAGTACTTC. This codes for CASSLNGRFFSYEQYF.

CDR3 in DNA: TGTGCCTGGAGAACGGTACCACAGGGGAATAACACTGAAGCTTTCTTT. Residues: CAWRTVPQGNNTEAFF. The J gene is TRBJ1-1, the V gene TRBV30; the match to TRBD1 covers 7 bases. Germline trimming cut 3 bases from V and 2 bases from J; bases unmatched to any gene: 12. From germline, CDR1 is GTSNPN and CDR2 SVGIG (reference sequence). This CDR3 has 16 amino acids.

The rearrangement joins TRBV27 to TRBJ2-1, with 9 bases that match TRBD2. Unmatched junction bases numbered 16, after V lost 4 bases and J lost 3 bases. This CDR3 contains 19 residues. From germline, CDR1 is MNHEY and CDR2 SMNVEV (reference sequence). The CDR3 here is CASSSTPPASGIIYNEQFF. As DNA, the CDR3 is TGTGCCAGCAGTTCCACTCCCCCAGCTAGCGGGATAATCTACAATGAGCAGTTCTTC.

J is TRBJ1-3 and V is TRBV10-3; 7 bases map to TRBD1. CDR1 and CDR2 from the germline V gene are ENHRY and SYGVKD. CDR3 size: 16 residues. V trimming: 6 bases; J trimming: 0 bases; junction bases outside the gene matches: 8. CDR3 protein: CAIRGWTGRSGNTIYF. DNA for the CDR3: TGTGCCATCAGGGGGTGGACAGGCCGCTCTGGAAACACCATATATTTT.

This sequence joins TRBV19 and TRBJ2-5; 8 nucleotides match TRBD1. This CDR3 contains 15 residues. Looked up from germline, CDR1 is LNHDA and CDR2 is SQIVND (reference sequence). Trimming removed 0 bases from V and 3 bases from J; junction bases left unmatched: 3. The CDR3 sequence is CASSIDPQGEETQYF. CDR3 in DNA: TGTGCCAGTAGTATAGATCCACAGGGGGAAGAGACCCAGTACTTC.

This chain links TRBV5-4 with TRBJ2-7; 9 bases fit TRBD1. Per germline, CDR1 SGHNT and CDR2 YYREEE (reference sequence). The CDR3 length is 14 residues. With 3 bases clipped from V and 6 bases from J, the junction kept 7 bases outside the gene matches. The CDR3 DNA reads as TGTGCCAGCAGCTCCGCCGGGACAGGGACCGAGCAGTACTTC. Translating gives CASSSAGTGTEQYF.

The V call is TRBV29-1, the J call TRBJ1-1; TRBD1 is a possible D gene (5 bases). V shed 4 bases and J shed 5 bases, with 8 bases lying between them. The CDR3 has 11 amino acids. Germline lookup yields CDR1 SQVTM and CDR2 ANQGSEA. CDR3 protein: CSVGRGTEAFF. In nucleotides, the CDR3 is TGCAGCGTTGGGAGGGGAACTGAAGCTTTCTTT.

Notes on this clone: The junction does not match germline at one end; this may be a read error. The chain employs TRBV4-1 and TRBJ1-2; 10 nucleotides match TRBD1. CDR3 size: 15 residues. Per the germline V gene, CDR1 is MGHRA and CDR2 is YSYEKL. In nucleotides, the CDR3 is TGCGCCAGCAGCCCCCGGGACAGGGGTCGCTATGACTACACCTTC. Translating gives CASSPRDRGRYDYTF.